A single sample gave rise to the 32 T cell receptor beta chains below, sequenced in a study of metastatic and nonmetastatic thyroid tumors. TCRdb reprocessed the PCR reads via MiXCR. The data contain roughly 24,000 clones, roughly 21% of them seen just once; the ten biggest clones take up 10% to 15%. All patients were treatment-naive before thyroid surgery. The sequenced sample consisted of blood. These TCRs come from a male donor with papillary thyroid cancer or a benign thyroid nodule (not recorded which). Some clones in this sample may be carry-over from other donors' samples.

The chain links TRBV6-4 to TRBJ2-3, with a weak D call TRBD2 (6 bases). Trimming removed 5 bases from V and 0 bases from J, with 6 bases in between. This CDR3 contains 13 residues. Per germline, CDR1 MRHNA and CDR2 SNTAGT. CDR3 sequence (DNA): TGTGCCAGCAGTAGCGGGAGCACAGATACGCAGTATTTT. It is translated as CASSSGSTDTQYF.

This clone ranks as medium-sized. This rearrangement joins TRBV6-5 to TRBJ1-1; D remains ambiguous. The V end lost 2 bases, the J end lost 0 bases, and 7 bases lay between the germline ends. This CDR3 is 14 amino acids long. Germline V lookup: CDR1 MNHEY, CDR2 SVGAGI. CDR3 DNA sequence: TGTGCCAGCAGTTACAGGCCTCTGAACACTGAAGCTTTCTTT. This codes for CASSYRPLNTEAFF.

The chain joins TRBV27 to TRBJ1-2, with a weak D call TRBD1 (5 bases). The CDR3 contains 15 residues. V dropped 1 base and J dropped 2 bases, with 11 bases sitting between them. CDR1 and CDR2 (germline): MNHEY, SMNVEV (reference sequence). The CDR3 region has the DNA TGTGCCAGCAGTTTATTGCAGGGTCCCAACTATGGCTACACCTTC. It is translated as CASSLLQGPNYGYTF.

V is TRBV6-2 or TRBV6-3 and J is TRBJ2-1; 7 bases are shared with TRBD2. Germline V gives CDR1 MNHEY, CDR2 SVGEGT. The CDR3 contains 15 residues. V was pared by 6 bases and J by 0 bases, with 5 bases of the junction left unmatched. CDR3 nucleotide sequence: TGTGCCAGCAGCTCTAGCGGTAGCTCCTACAATGAGCAGTTCTTC. Translating gives CASSSSGSSYNEQFF.

Many counts were recorded for this clone. The V and J genes are TRBV29-1 and TRBJ2-1, with a weak D call TRBD2 (5 bases). There are 14 residues in the CDR3. The V end lost 2 bases, the J end lost 5 bases, and 13 bases lay between the germline ends. The germline V gene has CDR1 SQVTM and CDR2 ANQGSEA. CDR3 amino acids: CSVEFSARHNEQFF. The CDR3 DNA reads TGCAGCGTTGAATTTAGCGCCCGCCACAATGAGCAGTTCTTC.

This clone showed up many times. The genes are TRBV19 and TRBJ2-6; D gene ambiguous. V was pared by 4 bases and J by 1 base, with 5 bases between. Per germline, CDR1 LNHDA and CDR2 SQIVND (reference sequence). This CDR3 has 14 residues. This chain's CDR3 is CASSKRSGANVLTF. As DNA, the CDR3 is TGTGCCAGTAGTAAAAGGTCTGGGGCCAACGTCCTGACTTTC.

This clone was counted ten times or more. This chain joins TRBV7-2 and TRBJ1-2; tentatively, D is TRBD1 (5 bases). The germline V gene has CDR1 SGHTA and CDR2 FQGNSA. The CDR3 spans 14 residues. The V end lost 4 bases, the J end lost 2 bases, and 11 bases lay between the germline ends. CDR3 coding DNA: TGTGCCAGCAGCTCAGGGCTTCAAAACTATGGCTACACCTTC. Translating gives CASSSGLQNYGYTF. Full variable domain (rest looked up from reference TRBV7-2 and TRBJ1-2): GAGVSQSPSNKVTEKGKDVELRCDPISGHTALYWYRQSLGQGLEFLIYFQGNSAPDKSGLPSDRFSAERTGGSVSTLTIQRTQQEDSAVYLCASSSGLQNYGYTFGSGTRLTVV.

This clone is deemed medium-sized (0.01 to 0.1%). The chain recombines TRBV6-1 with TRBJ1-2; D is unresolved. Trimming took 5 bases from V and 5 from J, leaving 12 bases between them. The germline gives CDR1 MNHNS, CDR2 SASEGT. The CDR3 is made up of 13 amino acids. CDR3 sequence: CASSITGGYGYTF. CDR3 sequence (DNA): TGTGCCAGCAGTATAACTGGAGGGTATGGCTACACCTTC.

As regards this clone: At one boundary the junction diverges from the germline segment, which might be a read error. This chain joins TRBV20-1 and TRBJ2-7, with D tentatively TRBD1 or TRBD2 (5 bases each). The CDR3 spans 13 residues. CDR1 and CDR2 (germline): DFQATT, SNEGSKA (reference sequence). Here the CDR3 reads CSVREGSADEQYF. Here the CDR3 DNA reads TGCAGTGTTAGAGAGGGGAGTGCGGACGAGCAGTACTTC.

About this clone itself: A read error may produce the germline difference seen at one junction end. This rearrangement joins TRBV20-1 to TRBJ2-2; no clear D gene. Germline V gene data show CDR1 as DFQATT and CDR2 as SNEGSKA (reference sequence). The CDR3 is 13 residues long. The CDR3 DNA sequence: TGCAGTTCTAGAGATTACTATTCCGGGGAGCTGTTTTTT. Protein: CSSRDYYSGELFF.

This clone has at least ten counts. This sequence joins TRBV6-2 or TRBV6-3 and TRBJ2-1; 7 nucleotides agree with TRBD2. J was trimmed by 6 bases and V by 4 bases; bases with no gene match: 12. This CDR3 comprises 16 residues. Looked up from germline, CDR1 is MNHEY and CDR2 is SVGEGT. CDR3 nucleotides: TGTGCCAGCAGTTCCCTAGGGCGGGAGCTTAGCAATGAGCAGTTCTTC. Translation: CASSSLGRELSNEQFF.

A word on this clone: Lacking the conserved final phenylalanine or tryptophan, this CDR3 likely reflects a read error. It is unclear where the CDR3 begins or ends on the DNA, so no DNA is shown, and the CDR3 is as TCRdb lists it. The genes are TRBV7-2 and TRBJ2-6. Germline V lookup: CDR1 SGHTA, CDR2 FQGNSA. The CDR3 spans 8 amino acids, including both terminal residues. The CDR3 is CASSTWDL.

The table lists this clone with many counts. This chain connects TRBV7-9 to TRBJ2-1; no definite D call. The CDR3 extends over 12 amino acids. V was shortened by 0 bases and J by 7 bases, with 4 bases between the two germline ends. Germline V gene sequence: CDR1 SEHNR, CDR2 FQNEAQ (reference sequence). CDR3 nucleotide sequence: TGTGCCAGCAGCTTAGCTCCAAATGAGCAGTTCTTC. It yields the protein CASSLAPNEQFF.

This clone has ten or more counts. As DNA, the CDR3 is TGTGCCAGCAGGGGGATTGCAACTAATGAAAAACTGTTTTTT. Translated: CASRGIATNEKLFF. The chain uses TRBV6-1 and TRBJ1-4; D call uncertain. Germline V gene data show CDR1 as MNHNS and CDR2 as SASEGT. This CDR3 has 14 residues. The germline V and J ends were trimmed by 6 bases and 0 bases, with 8 bases remaining between them.

Concerning this clone itself: One junction end disagrees with the germline gene, perhaps due to a read error. The rearrangement links TRBV5-1 to TRBJ1-1; D remains ambiguous. CDR3 length: 13 amino acids. Germline-derived CDR1 and CDR2 are SGHRS and YFSETQ. CDR3 sequence reads: CDSSLEGGTEAFF. CDR3 nucleotides: TGCGACAGCAGCTTGGAGGGAGGGACTGAAGCTTTCTTT.

This clone came up many times. The chain combines TRBV7-8 with TRBJ2-5, with TRBD1 identical over 7 bases. With V trimmed by 4 bases and J by 2 bases, 7 bases remained unmatched. CDR3 size: 15 residues. CDR1 and CDR2 (germline): SGHVS, FQNEAQ. This chain's CDR3 is CASSSRPGQQETQYF. The DNA for the CDR3 is TGTGCCAGCAGCTCGAGACCGGGACAGCAAGAGACCCAGTACTTC.

The J gene is TRBJ2-5, the V gene TRBV3-1; 7 bases line up with TRBD1. Per germline, CDR1 LGHDT and CDR2 YNNKEL (reference sequence). After removal of 3 bases from V and 4 bases from J, the junction contained 11 bases not matched to a gene. The CDR3 covers 16 residues. CDR3 coding DNA: TGTGCCAGCAGCCATGGGGGACAGCTTGGGAGAGAGACCCAGTACTTC. Its protein product is CASSHGGQLGRETQYF.

V gene TRBV28 combines with J gene TRBJ1-2, with D perhaps matching TRBD1 (5 bases). There are 15 residues in the CDR3. Trimming cost V 8 bases and J 1 base, with 17 bases left between them. Germline V lookup: CDR1 MDHEN, CDR2 SYDVKM. The CDR3 is CASLEAGALNYGYTF. The CDR3 DNA follows: TGTGCCAGCCTGGAGGCCGGGGCGCTTAACTATGGCTACACCTTC.

In its sample, this clone was seen a few times. The rearrangement joins TRBV6-1 to TRBJ1-2, with 9 bases aligning to TRBD1. This CDR3 contains 15 residues. Per the germline V gene, CDR1 is MNHNS and CDR2 is SASEGT. After removal of 3 bases from V and 9 bases from J, the junction contained 11 bases not matched to a gene. CDR3 residues: CASSDRDRAIVSYTF. CDR3 DNA: TGTGCCAGCAGTGATAGGGACAGGGCTATTGTAAGCTACACCTTC.

This clone was observed at least ten times. The chain joins TRBV6-2 or TRBV6-3 to TRBJ2-6; the match to TRBD1 covers 7 bases. The CDR3 length is 14 residues. Trimming removed 8 bases from V and 4 bases from J; junction bases left unmatched: 5. The V gene's germline CDR1 is MNHEY and CDR2 SVGEGT. CDR3 sequence (DNA): TGTGCCAGCGGCACAGGGGCAGGGGCCAACGTCCTGACTTTC. This sequence encodes CASGTGAGANVLTF.

This clone was observed many times. A read error may account for a junction end that differs from germline. This rearrangement joins TRBV20-1 to TRBJ2-3, with 10 bases lining up with TRBD2. The CDR3 is 15 amino acids. CDR1 and CDR2 (germline): DFQATT, SNEGSKA (reference sequence). CDR3 bases: TGCAGTTCTAGAGATTTTCTAGCGGGAGCCGATACGCAGTATTTT. Protein product: CSSRDFLAGADTQYF.

With respect to this clone: Because it lacks the conserved phenylalanine or tryptophan at the end, this CDR3 is likely a read error. This chain links TRBV28 with TRBJ1-2; possibly TRBD1 for D (5 bases). Trimming took off 5 bases at V and 9 bases at J, with 16 bases between the two ends. Germline-derived CDR1 and CDR2 are MDHEN and SYDVKM. The CDR3 totals 13 residues. CDR3 residues: CASSLQQVGCYTL. CDR3 coding DNA: TGTGCCAGCAGTCTGCAACAGGTTGGTTGCTACACCCTC.

This clone showed up many times. The genes are TRBV6-1 and TRBJ1-4; the D is unclear. Germline CDR1 and CDR2: MNHNS and SASEGT. This CDR3 contains 17 residues. The V gene lost 2 bases and the J gene lost 0 bases, with 13 bases spanning the gap. The DNA of the CDR3 is TGTGCCAGCAGTGAAAGGCCCAGGCCGACAACTAATGAAAAACTGTTTTTT. Its translation: CASSERPRPTTNEKLFF.

This clone was counted many times. The chain combines TRBV19 with TRBJ1-1, with 7 bases that match TRBD1. The ends lost 5 bases at V and 4 bases at J; junction bases unmatched: 4. This CDR3 has 13 residues. Looked up from germline, CDR1 is LNHDA and CDR2 is SQIVND (reference sequence). CDR3 protein: CASSAYRGTEAFF. The CDR3 DNA is TGTGCCAGTAGTGCCTACAGGGGCACTGAAGCTTTCTTT.

This clone ranks as medium-sized (0.01 to 0.1%). The chain carries TRBV20-1 and TRBJ1-4; D is unclear. The CDR3 is made up of 19 amino acids. Between the trimmed V and J ends, which lost 0 bases and 11 bases, there was a span of 31 bases. Germline CDR1 and CDR2: DFQATT and SNEGSKA (reference sequence). CDR3 DNA: TGCAGTGCTAGAGACCTGGCGGTAGGGCAGGCCCAACATTATGGGAAACTGTTTTTT. Translated: CSARDLAVGQAQHYGKLFF.

Remarks on this clone: At one end the junction does not follow the germline gene, possibly because of a read error. J is TRBJ2-7 and V is TRBV6-5; possible D gene TRBD2, 5 bases. This CDR3 is 14 amino acids long. The germline gives CDR1 MNHEY, CDR2 SVGAGI. CDR3 coding DNA: TGTGCCAGCAGTTACCGGGAATGGAGTGACGAGCATTACTTC. Translating it yields CASSYREWSDEHYF.

The J gene is TRBJ2-1, the V gene TRBV28; 13 bases map to TRBD2. Germline-derived CDR1 and CDR2 are MDHEN and SYDVKM. The length of the CDR3 is 19 residues. V lost 4 bases and J lost 1; bases outside the gene matches: 10. CDR3 nucleotide sequence: TGTGCCAGCAGTTCAAGGACTAGCGGGAGAAGTGCGTCCTACAATGAGCAGTTCTTC. Translating it yields CASSSRTSGRSASYNEQFF. Using reference TRBV28 and TRBJ2-1 for the parts outside the CDR3, the full variable domain is DVKVTQSSRYLVKRTGEKVFLECVQDMDHENMFWYRQDPGLGLRLIYFSYDVKMKEKGDIPEGYSVSREKKERFSLILESASTNQTSMYLCASSSRTSGRSASYNEQFFGPGTRLTVL.

This clone appeared many times. Other DNA sequences in this sample translate to the same CDR3. V is TRBV6-1 and J is TRBJ1-2; TRBD1 agrees at 7 bases. This CDR3 contains 13 residues. V was clipped by 6 bases and J by 4 bases; unmatched bases: 5. The germline V gene encodes CDR1 MNHNS and CDR2 SASEGT. The DNA for the CDR3 is TGTGCCAGCAGGGACAGGAACGCCTATGGCTACACCTTC. Translation: CASRDRNAYGYTF.

CDR3 sequence: CASSPGTGGPYEQYF. In DNA form, the CDR3 reads TGTGCCAGCAGCCCAGGGACAGGGGGCCCGTACGAGCAGTACTTC. The rearrangement joins TRBV6-1 to TRBJ2-7, with 12 nucleotides matching TRBD1. The CDR3 runs to 15 residues. V was pared by 6 bases and J by 4 bases, with 7 bases of the junction left unmatched. Looked up from germline, CDR1 is MNHNS and CDR2 is SASEGT.

At least ten counts were recorded for this clone. The V call is TRBV14, the J call TRBJ2-7, with D possibly TRBD2 on 6 matching bases. The V end was cut by 1 base, the J end by 4 bases, with 14 bases between. The CDR3 has 15 residues. Germline lookup yields CDR1 SGHDN and CDR2 FVKESK. CDR3 sequence reads: CASSQGGLRQYEQYF. The DNA of the CDR3 is TGTGCCAGCAGCCAAGGGGGACTGCGCCAATACGAGCAGTACTTC.

DNA for the CDR3: TGTGCCAGCGGGGCGGTCCTCCCCTGGGAGCAGTACTTC. This encodes CASGAVLPWEQYF. V usage is TRBV28 and J usage is TRBJ2-7; weak D call: TRBD1 (5 bases). The CDR3 has 13 residues. V was cut by 8 bases and J by 7 bases, with 18 bases left in between. Germline-derived CDR1 and CDR2 are MDHEN and SYDVKM.

This clone appeared many times. The J gene is TRBJ2-3, the V gene TRBV19, with D uncertain. In germline, CDR1 is LNHDA, CDR2 SQIVND (reference sequence). The V gene lost 3 bases and the J gene lost 4 bases, with 5 bases spanning the gap. This CDR3 is built from 12 residues. This CDR3 reads CASSMIADTQYF. CDR3 in DNA: TGTGCCAGTAGTATGATCGCAGATACGCAGTATTTT. The full variable domain, with the rest looked up from reference TRBV19 and TRBJ2-3, is DGGITQSPKYLFRKEGQNVTLSCEQNLNHDAMYWYRQDPGQGLRLIYYSQIVNDFQKGDIAEGYSVSREKKESFPLTVTSAQKNPTAFYLCASSMIADTQYFGPGTRLTVL.